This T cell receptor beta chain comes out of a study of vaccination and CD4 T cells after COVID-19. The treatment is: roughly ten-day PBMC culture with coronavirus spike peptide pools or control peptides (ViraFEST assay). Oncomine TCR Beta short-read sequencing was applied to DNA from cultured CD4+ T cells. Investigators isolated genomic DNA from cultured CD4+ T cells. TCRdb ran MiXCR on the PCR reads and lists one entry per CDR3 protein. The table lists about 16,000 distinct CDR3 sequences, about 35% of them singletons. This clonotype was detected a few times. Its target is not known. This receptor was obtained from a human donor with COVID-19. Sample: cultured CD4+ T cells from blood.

The CDR3 DNA reads TGTGCCAGCAGTTACTCGACGGCGGGTACTGAAGCTTTCTTT. Residues: CASSYSTAGTEAFF. The rearrangement links TRBV6-5 to TRBJ1-1; D is unclear. Between the trimmed V and J ends, which lost 0 bases and 5 bases, there was a span of 10 bases. This CDR3 has 14 amino acids. Germline CDR1 reads MNHEY; CDR2 reads SVGAGI.